A selection of T cell receptor beta chains follows, all from one sample in a study of blood T cell repertoires in COVID-19. The method was immunoSEQ multiplex PCR; TCRdb's version includes in-frame clones alone and lacks a portion of them. The sample lists 210,000 or so clones; about 85% were seen once. Specimen: peripheral blood. The receptors were gathered from a human donor in a cohort sampled during active COVID-19. Each CDR3 is given with its conserved first and last residue. The D gene is left open where the match is weak. Expanded clones get a size class; other rows say once, few or many, or leave the size out.

>TRBV5-4|TRBD1|TRBJ1-5|.
TGTGCCAGCAGCAACCGGGACAGGGGTGGCAATCAGCCCCAGCATTTT
CASSNRDRGGNQPQHF
>TRBV18|.|TRBJ1-2|once
TGTGCCAGCTCACCACCGGAGGGATTAGGGGGCTACACCTTC
CASSPPEGLGGYTF
>TRBV28|.|TRBJ2-7|few
TGTGCCAGCATCTCACGGGACGAGCAGTACTTC
CASISRDEQYF
>TRBV5-1|TRBD1|TRBJ2-1|.
TGCGCCAGCAGCACTGGACAGGGTAACTACAATGAGCAGTTCTTC
CASSTGQGNYNEQFF
>TRBV5-1|TRBD1|TRBJ1-1|.
TGCGCCAGCAGCTATCAGGGGGTCGACGGCACTGAAGCTTTCTTT
CASSYQGVDGTEAFF
>TRBV5-4|.|TRBJ1-2|.
TGTGCCAGCAGCTTGGCGGGCAGGGGATATGGCTACACCTTC
CASSLAGRGYGYTF
>TRBV3-1/TRBV3-2|.|TRBJ1-6|.
TGTGCCAGCCAGATTTCTTATAATTCACCCCTCCACTTT
CASQISYNSPLHF
>TRBV4-1|TRBD1|TRBJ2-1|.
TGCGCCAGCAGCCAAGTTAGGACAGGGCGAAGCTACAATGAGCAGTTCTTC
CASSQVRTGRSYNEQFF
>TRBV24-1|TRBD1|TRBJ1-2|.
TGTGCCACAGGAAAGGGGGCTAGCTACACCTTC
CATGKGASYTF
>TRBV12-1|.|TRBJ2-1|.
TGTGCCAGCAGCTTTGGGGCACTTGACAGGGCTTGGTCCTACAATGAGCAGTTCTTC
CASSFGALDRAWSYNEQFF
>TRBV28|.|TRBJ2-3|once
TGTGCCAGCAGACAGACAGGCCAGAGAGATACGCAGTATTTT
CASRQTGQRDTQYF
>TRBV5-1|.|TRBJ1-1|.
TGCGCCAGCAGCGTAGGGGCCGGACAGGCTTTCTTT
CASSVGAGQAFF
>TRBV12-3/TRBV12-4|.|TRBJ2-3|.
TGTGCCAGCAGTTTAAGTCAGTATACGCAGTATTTT
CASSLSQYTQYF
>TRBV19|.|TRBJ1-5|few
TGTGCCAGTACTAGGGGAAGGGATCAGCCCCAGCATTTT
CASTRGRDQPQHF
>TRBV18|.|TRBJ1-3|.
TGTGCCAGCTCACCCCGACAGGCCCACTCTGGAAACACCATATATTTT
CASSPRQAHSGNTIYF
>TRBV7-8|.|TRBJ1-1|.
TGTGCCAGCAGTCAAACTCAGGGCGGCACTGAAGCTTTCTTT
CASSQTQGGTEAFF
>TRBV28|TRBD1|TRBJ1-6|.
TGTGCCAGCAGCACTTTCCGGACAGGGGCCGTATCACCCCTCCACTTT
CASSTFRTGAVSPLHF